This entry lists 18 T cell receptor beta chains sequenced from one sample in a study of T cells in Graves' hyperthyroidism and ophthalmopathy. The TCR beta CDR3 regions underwent amplification using RNA transcripts as the source. Carried out on the TCR CDR3, a first-round RT-PCR used the HTBI primer set. TCRdb reprocessed the multiplex PCR reads via MiXCR and lists one record per CDR3 protein. Of around 700,000 distinct CDR3 sequences listed, around a third were seen once; the top ten hold roughly 30%. Sequencing was carried out using blood. Receptors originate from a woman aged 40 to 50 with Graves' hyperthyroidism.

This clonotype was detected only a few times. V usage is TRBV5-5 and J usage is TRBJ1-6; D is perhaps TRBD1 (6 bases). The CDR3 spans 16 residues. V gave up 4 bases and J gave up 8 bases, with 19 bases separating them. Germline CDR1 and CDR2: SGHKS and YYEKEE (reference sequence). For the CDR3, the DNA is TGTGCCAGCAGCCCGTTACAGGGCGGCTCGGATTCACCCCTCCACTTT. Protein sequence: CASSPLQGGSDSPLHF. Variable domain in full (rest from reference TRBV5-5 and TRBJ1-6): DAGVTQSPTHLIKTRGQQVTLRCSPISGHKSVSWYQQVLGQGPQFIFQYYEKEERGRGNFPDRFSARQFPNYSSELNVNALLLGDSALYLCASSPLQGGSDSPLHFGNGTRLTVT.

This clonotype was counted many times. The chain is built from TRBV7-9 and TRBJ1-1; 8 bases are a match to TRBD1. The germline CDR1 and CDR2 sequences are SEHNR and FQNEAQ (reference sequence). J gave up 4 bases and V 5 bases, and 12 bases lay outside the gene matches. CDR3 size: 16 residues. In nucleotides, the CDR3 is TGTGCCAGCAGCCCAGGACAGGGCAGGTCTGGCACTGAAGCTTTCTTT. As protein: CASSPGQGRSGTEAFF.

This clonotype was detected only a few times. The rearrangement links TRBV29-1 to TRBJ2-7; D not certain. This CDR3 comprises 13 residues. With 5 bases removed from V and 7 bases from J, the gap between germline ends came to 18 bases. Germline V gene data show CDR1 as SQVTM and CDR2 as ANQGSEA. The CDR3 region is CSVLSTRAGEQYF. In nucleotides, the CDR3 is TGCAGCGTTCTTAGTACCCGGGCTGGTGAGCAGTACTTC.

The rearrangement links TRBV6-5 to TRBJ1-1; the D gene is possibly TRBD1 (5 bases). The V gene lost 6 bases and the J gene lost 4 bases, with 15 bases spanning the gap. The germline V gene has CDR1 MNHEY and CDR2 SVGAGI. This CDR3 comprises 14 residues. In DNA form, the CDR3 reads TGTGCCAGCAGAACCACGGGACGGCTCACTGAAGCTTTCTTT. Translated, it gives CASRTTGRLTEAFF.

This clonotype has only a few counts. The V gene is TRBV9, the J gene TRBJ2-7; D is unresolved. The CDR3 runs to 13 residues. The germline V and J ends were trimmed by 3 bases and 0 bases, with 7 bases remaining between them. Germline CDR1 SGDLS, CDR2 YYNGEE. The CDR3 here is CASSGGDSYEQYF. CDR3 nucleotide sequence: TGTGCCAGCAGCGGGGGTGACTCCTACGAGCAGTACTTC.

CDR3 amino acids: CASSLLMGSTDTQYF. CDR3 sequence (DNA): TGTGCCAGCAGCTTGTTGATGGGGAGCACAGATACGCAGTATTTT. The V gene is TRBV11-2, the J gene TRBJ2-3; unclear D gene. CDR3 length equals 15 residues. The germline V gene has CDR1 SGHAT and CDR2 FQNNGV. Trimming shortened V by 3 bases and J by 0 bases, and 10 bases separated the two germline ends.

Only a few counts were recorded for this clonotype. The chain couples TRBV6-1 to TRBJ1-2; possibly TRBD1 for D (5 bases). Germline lookup yields CDR1 MNHNS and CDR2 SASEGT. V lost 5 bases, J lost 0 bases, and 13 bases lay in between. CDR3 length equals 15 residues. CDR3 nucleotides: TGTGCCAGCAGTAGGGGACCGCTCTCTAACTATGGCTACACCTTC. Its protein is CASSRGPLSNYGYTF.

As concerns this clonotype: This clone may be a read error of a much larger clone one base away. The rearrangement uses TRBV20-1 and TRBJ1-1; 8 bases fit TRBD1. Germline CDR1 is DFQATT and CDR2 is SNEGSKA (reference sequence). The CDR3 loop spans 15 amino acids. In DNA, the CDR3 is TGCAGTGCTAGAGAGGCAGGGGGCTTCGACACTGAAGCTTCCTTT. This codes for CSAREAGGFDTEASF.

Turning to this clonotype: At one end, the junction sequence differs from germline, possibly due to a read error. This chain uses TRBV7-3 with TRBJ1-1; D not resolved. The V gene's germline CDR1 is SGHTA and CDR2 FQGTGA. This CDR3 comprises 15 residues. The CDR3 loop reads CASSHGSWAGAEAFF. The CDR3 nucleotides are TGCGCCAGCAGCCATGGTTCCTGGGCTGGCGCTGAAGCTTTCTTT. Full variable domain (missing parts from reference TRBV7-3 and TRBJ1-1): GAGVSQTPSNKVTEKGKYVELRCDPISGHTALYWYRQSLGQGPEFLIYFQGTGAADDSGLPNDRFFAVRPEGSVSTLKIQRTERGDSAVYLCASSHGSWAGAEAFFGQGTRLTVV.

This clonotype was counted many times. The genes are TRBV11-3 and TRBJ1-1; TRBD1 is a possible D gene (6 bases). Trimming left V 1 base short and J 3 bases short, with 9 bases between. CDR3 length: 14 amino acids. Germline values: CDR1 SGHNT, CDR2 YENEEA. DNA of the CDR3: TGTGCCAGCAGCTTAGGCAGGGGTGACACTGAAGCTTTCTTT. It codes for CASSLGRGDTEAFF.

The chain combines TRBV29-1 with TRBJ2-4, with D tentatively TRBD2 (5 bases). V was shortened by 0 bases and J by 0 bases, with 9 bases between the two germline ends. CDR3 length: 15 amino acids. Germline V gene data show CDR1 as SQVTM and CDR2 as ANQGSEA. The CDR3 here is CSVEEHGLAKNIQYF. The CDR3 nucleotides read TGCAGCGTTGAAGAACACGGACTAGCCAAAAACATTCAGTACTTC.

The J gene is TRBJ2-7, the V gene TRBV25-1; D possibly corresponds to TRBD1 (6 bases). This CDR3 region has 17 residues. Germline CDR1 reads MGHDK; CDR2 reads SYGVNS. V lost 0 bases and J 7 bases, leaving 22 bases between the germline ends. CDR3 nucleotides: TGTGCCAGCAGTGAATACCAGGGCAGGGACAACTACAATGAGCAGTACTTC. This encodes CASSEYQGRDNYNEQYF.

This clonotype has more than one count but fewer than ten. The V gene is TRBV19, the J gene TRBJ1-5; D unresolved. Germline CDR1 and CDR2: LNHDA and SQIVND (reference sequence). The CDR3 covers 14 residues. V lost 7 bases to trimming and J lost 2 bases, with 12 bases between them. The CDR3 nucleotides are TGTGCCAGTACCCTGGGGTACGGCAATCAGCCCCAGCATTTT. The encoded protein is CASTLGYGNQPQHF.

Remarks on this clonotype: One junction end disagrees with the germline gene, perhaps due to a read error. The chain recombines TRBV5-1 with TRBJ1-1, with 8 bases lining up with TRBD1. Germline lookup yields CDR1 SGHRS and CDR2 YFSETQ. This CDR3 has 14 residues. DNA for the CDR3: TGTGTCAGCAGCGGGACAGGTCAGAACACTGAAGCTTTCTTT. Protein: CVSSGTGQNTEAFF. Full variable domain (missing parts from reference TRBV5-1 and TRBJ1-1): KAGVTQTPRYLIKTRGQQVTLSCSPISGHRSVSWYQQTPGQGLQFLFEYFSETQRNKGNFPGRFSGRQFSNSRSEMNVSTLELGDSALYLCVSSGTGQNTEAFFGQGTRLTVV.

This clonotype was observed a handful of times. The rearrangement joins TRBV5-1 to TRBJ1-2, with a tentative D call TRBD1 (5 bases). Per germline, CDR1 SGHRS and CDR2 YFSETQ. The CDR3 has 15 amino acids. V was cut by 4 bases and J by 7 bases, with 20 bases left in between. CDR3 residues: CASSPSGEATSGYTF. CDR3 DNA: TGCGCCAGCAGCCCCTCGGGGGAAGCCACTAGTGGCTACACCTTC.

To note about this clonotype: The junction and the germline gene differ at one end; a read error may be behind it. The J gene is TRBJ2-7, the V gene TRBV7-9; TRBD2 matches 10 bases. The CDR3 length is 15 residues. Germline V gene sequence: CDR1 SEHNR, CDR2 FQNEAQ (reference sequence). CDR3 DNA: TGTGCCACCAGCGTACTAGCGGGGACCTCCTACGAGCAGTACTTC. Translating it yields CATSVLAGTSYEQYF. Complete variable domain (other parts from reference TRBV7-9 and TRBJ2-7): DTGVSQNPRHKITKRGQNVTFRCDPISEHNRLYWYRQTLGQGPEFLTYFQNEAQLEKSRLLSDRFSAERPKGSFSTLEIQRTEQGDSAMYLCATSVLAGTSYEQYFGPGTRLTVT.

This clonotype was counted ten times or more. The V and J genes are TRBV7-8 and TRBJ1-5; no clear D. This CDR3 spans 14 amino acids. Per germline, CDR1 SGHVS and CDR2 FQNEAQ. The V and J ends lost 5 bases and 5 bases respectively, with 13 bases between them. The CDR3 region is CASSPHAGYQPQHF. The CDR3 DNA follows: TGTGCCAGCAGCCCCCACGCGGGGTATCAGCCCCAGCATTTT.

This clonotype was observed many times. The V gene is TRBV29-1, the J gene TRBJ2-5; a weak D match, TRBD2 (5 bases). Germline-derived CDR1 and CDR2 are SQVTM and ANQGSEA. This CDR3 is built from 13 residues. V was cut by 4 bases and J by 5 bases, with 14 bases left in between. For the CDR3, the DNA is TGCAGCGTTGCGTATACTAGAGAGGAGACCCAGTACTTC. Protein product: CSVAYTREETQYF.